This TCR beta chain was recovered during a study of blood T cell repertoires in COVID-19 (dated by TCRdb to about 2020). Regarding the study in general: Samples from collaborators originated in the United States, Italy and Spain and spanned both the acute and convalescent phases of COVID-19. The material from the prospective study consisted of cDNA or gDNA derived from T cells, B-cell-depleted T cells, or PBMCs. Where available, HLA class I and class II types were taken from metadata supplied by the sample provider and were not determined by assay-based typing. The repertoires were made available in a free public database intended to serve as a resource for research on the immune response to SARS-CoV-2. The dataset comprised deeply sampled blood TCRbeta repertoires from subjects exposed to, actively infected with, or recovered from COVID-19. Samples were obtained from the ongoing ImmuneRACE study (first 160 participants) and from over 1,000 subjects provided by 6 global collaborators. Nearly every sample came with metadata listing a de-identified subject ID, COVID-19 status, age in years and sex. Summary of the overall study and its limitations: The amount of clinical and demographic metadata varied by source and participant and was provided uncurated.

Collaborating institutions collected whole blood in K2EDTA tubes following their own protocols. For TCRbeta analysis, collaborators shipped samples as frozen whole blood, isolated PBMCs, or DNA extracted from either of those sample types. The immunoSEQ Assay, a bias-controlled multiplex PCR, was used to amplify TCRbeta CDR3 regions from genomic DNA. The authors' analysis ran thus. The number of nucleated cells in each sample was estimated by amplification of reference gene primers within the assay. Sequence reads were collapsed and filtered to measure the absolute abundance of every unique TCRbeta CDR3 rearrangement. For each sample, productive Simpson clonality was calculated by taking the square root of Simpson's diversity index across productive rearrangements. Held by TCRdb, this immuneACCESS table contains in-frame sequences only and omits some clones. Under half of the omission traces to an unresolved V gene where checked; the cause of the rest is unknown. V, J and clone size are taken as reported in that table, and D and trimming were inferred from the DNA itself. Counted in this sample were over 40,000 clones; around 92% of them appeared once. The ten largest clones capture around 13% of the sample.

Note on this clone: Its antigen is not yet known. Base qualities are not recorded, but no much larger clone differs from it by a single base.

V lost 6 bases and J lost 3 bases; the stretch between them is 3 bases long. CDR1 and CDR2 (MNHEY, SVGAGI) derive from the germline V gene. The CDR3 runs 10 amino acids, cysteine and phenylalanine included. Solely the CDR3 DNA is kept, with 30 bases framed from the first base. This receptor chain uses TRBV6-5 and TRBJ2-7; no D gene is confidently identified. The TCR sequence derives from a human donor in a cohort sampled during active COVID-19. The sequenced sample consisted of peripheral blood. The CDR3 protein is CASSLYEQYF. The sequenced DNA is TGTGCCAGCAGCCTCTACGAGCAGTACTTC.